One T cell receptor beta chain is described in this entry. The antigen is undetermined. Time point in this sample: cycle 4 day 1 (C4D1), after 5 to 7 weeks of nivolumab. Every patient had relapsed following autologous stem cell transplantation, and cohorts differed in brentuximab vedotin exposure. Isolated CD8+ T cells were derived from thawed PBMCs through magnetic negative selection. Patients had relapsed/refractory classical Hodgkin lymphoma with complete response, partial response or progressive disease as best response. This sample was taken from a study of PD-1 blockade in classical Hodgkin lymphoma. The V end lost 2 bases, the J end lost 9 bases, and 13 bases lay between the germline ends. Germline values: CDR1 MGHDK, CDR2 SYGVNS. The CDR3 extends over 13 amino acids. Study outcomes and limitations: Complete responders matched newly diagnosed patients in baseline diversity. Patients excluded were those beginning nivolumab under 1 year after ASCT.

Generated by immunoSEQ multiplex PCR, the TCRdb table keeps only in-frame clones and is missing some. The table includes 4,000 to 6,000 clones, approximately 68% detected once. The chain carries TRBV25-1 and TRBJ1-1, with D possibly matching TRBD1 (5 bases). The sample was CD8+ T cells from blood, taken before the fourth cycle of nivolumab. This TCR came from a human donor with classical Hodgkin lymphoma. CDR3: CASSETPGTKAFF. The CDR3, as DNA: TGTGCCAGCAGTGAAACCCCCGGGACTAAAGCTTTCTTT.